A selection of T cell receptor beta chains follows, all from one sample in a study of cytomegalovirus exposure and HLA in healthy donors. Measured with immunoSEQ multiplex PCR; TCRdb has only the in-frame clones, and not every one. The table includes 100,000 to 150,000 clones, roughly 75% detected once. Sequencing input: PBMCs. All receptors come from a young man in good health and CMV-seropositive. Each CDR3 is given with its conserved first and last residue. The D gene is left open where the match is weak. For some rows the clone size is stated as once, few or many, or as a class when expanded; others skip it.

v_gene,d_gene,j_gene,abundance,CDR3nt,CDR3aa
TRBV5-1,TRBD1,TRBJ1-1,.,TGCGCCAGCACCACGGATCAGGGGGCGCCGGGGCCAGCTTTCTTT,CASTTDQGAPGPAFF
TRBV18,.,TRBJ2-1,few,TGTGCCAGCTCACCACCAGGGGAACCCTACAATGAGCAGTTCTTC,CASSPPGEPYNEQFF
TRBV6-5,TRBD2,TRBJ2-7,.,TGTGCCAGCAGTTCCTTGACTAGCGGGAGAACTTACGAGCAGTACTTC,CASSSLTSGRTYEQYF
TRBV7-6,.,TRBJ2-7,few,TGTGCCAGCAGCGGCTACAGGACAGCCACGTACGAGCAGTACTTC,CASSGYRTATYEQYF
TRBV11-3,.,TRBJ2-7,.,TGTGCCAGCAGCTTAGGAGGGAACCCCTACGAGCAGTACTTC,CASSLGGNPYEQYF
TRBV2,TRBD2,TRBJ2-7,.,TGTGCCAGCACTGAGGTGGGACTATCCTACGAGCAGTACTTC,CASTEVGLSYEQYF
TRBV2,TRBD2,TRBJ2-1,.,TGTGCCAGCAGTCCTCGGACTAGCCCCTACAATGAGCAGTTCTTC,CASSPRTSPYNEQFF
TRBV6-5,TRBD2,TRBJ2-1,.,TGTGCCAGCAGTTACTCATCTAGCGGCCTCGGGGAGCAGTTCTTC,CASSYSSSGLGEQFF
TRBV19,.,TRBJ2-2,.,TGTGCCAGTAGTTCGCCAAACACGAACACCGGGGAGCTGTTTTTT,CASSSPNTNTGELFF
TRBV6-1,.,TRBJ2-2,.,TGTGCCAGCAGTGGCAAAGCTTGGAGGGGCACCGGGGAGCTGTTTTTT,CASSGKAWRGTGELFF
TRBV7-2,TRBD2,TRBJ2-7,.,TGTGCCAGCAGCCCCGGGGGGAACGAGCAGTACTTC,CASSPGGNEQYF
TRBV25-1,TRBD2,TRBJ2-1,.,TGTGCCAGCACTGTAGCGGGAGGGCTGAGGCCGCAGTTCTTC,CASTVAGGLRPQFF
TRBV7-8,.,TRBJ2-1,.,TGTGCCAGCAGCCAACGGGGGGCTAGCAGGGTCTTAAAGCAGTTCTTC,CASSQRGASRVLKQFF
TRBV4-3,TRBD2,TRBJ2-4,.,TGCGCCAGCAGCTTACGCAACGCGGGAGGCCTCGGGAACATTCAGTACTTC,CASSLRNAGGLGNIQYF
TRBV5-5,.,TRBJ1-5,.,TGTGCCAGCAGCTTGGAGGGCGGGAGCAATCAGCCCCAGCATTTT,CASSLEGGSNQPQHF
TRBV7-8,.,TRBJ1-3,few,TGTGCCAGCAGCTTACAGGGTGATGGAAACACCATATATTTT,CASSLQGDGNTIYF
TRBV7-3,TRBD2,TRBJ2-1,few,TGTGCCAGCAGCTTAAGAACCCCGGGACTAGCCCCATATGAGCAGTTCTTC,CASSLRTPGLAPYEQFF
TRBV9,.,TRBJ1-1,.,TGTGCCAGCAGCGGAGACAGCATGAACACTGAAGCTTTCTTT,CASSGDSMNTEAFF
TRBV4-3,TRBD2,TRBJ2-2,.,TGCGCCAGCAGCCCACTAGCGGGAGGGGAGACCGGGGAGCTGTTTTTT,CASSPLAGGETGELFF
TRBV13,TRBD2,TRBJ2-7,.,TGTGCCAGCAGCTCCCGGAATAGCGGGAGATACGAGCAGTACTTC,CASSSRNSGRYEQYF
TRBV19,.,TRBJ2-1,few,TGTGCCAGTAAACTCGGGACAGAGCAGTTCTTC,CASKLGTEQFF
TRBV7-2,TRBD2,TRBJ2-1,few,TGTGCCAGCAGCTGGACTAGCGGAACCTACAATGAGCAGTTCTTC,CASSWTSGTYNEQFF
TRBV27,.,TRBJ1-1,few,TGTGCCAGCAGTTTACTCGGGGGGAGGAACACTGAAGCTTTCTTT,CASSLLGGRNTEAFF
TRBV7-9,.,TRBJ2-5,.,TGTGCCAGCAGACTCAAGGCCGGGCGCGGGGTTGAGACCCAGTACTTC,CASRLKAGRGVETQYF
TRBV27,.,TRBJ2-7,once,TGTGCCAGCAGTTCGGTAGGGAGTCTCGAGCAGTACTTC,CASSSVGSLEQYF
TRBV6-1,TRBD1,TRBJ2-3,.,TGTGCCAGTTCCGGACAGGACAGTACAGATACGCAGTATTTT,CASSGQDSTDTQYF
TRBV27,TRBD2,TRBJ2-7,.,TGTGCCAGCAGTCCGCGGGACTACCTATACGAGCAGTACTTC,CASSPRDYLYEQYF
TRBV5-1,.,TRBJ1-4,.,TGCGCCAGCAGCTCCTCGAGAGGCGAAAAACTGTTTTTT,CASSSSRGEKLFF
TRBV11-2,.,TRBJ2-5,.,TGTGCCAGCAGCTTAGAATACTCGACAGCCCTCCCGGGGACCCAGTACTTC,CASSLEYSTALPGTQYF
TRBV6-5,.,TRBJ1-1,.,TGTGCCAGCAGTTACTCGCAGGGTCACACTGAAGCTTTCTTT,CASSYSQGHTEAFF
TRBV27,TRBD1,TRBJ1-2,once,TGTGCCAGCAGTTTATCGGGAATGACAGGGAATGGCTACACCTTC,CASSLSGMTGNGYTF
TRBV30,TRBD1,TRBJ2-5,.,TGTGCCTGGAGTCTAGGACAGGGCGCAATTTTGGTCCAAGAGACCCAGTACTTC,CAWSLGQGAILVQETQYF
TRBV5-5,TRBD2,TRBJ2-7,few,TGTGCCAGCAGCTGGGGGGCTACTAGCGGAGCCTACGAGCAGTACTTC,CASSWGATSGAYEQYF
TRBV29-1,TRBD1,TRBJ1-2,.,TGCAGCGTTGAACCGGGACAGTCTTATGGCTACACCTTC,CSVEPGQSYGYTF
TRBV6-6,TRBD1,TRBJ1-3,few,TGTGCCAGCAGTTCTGGACAGGCTGGGTCTGGAAACACCATATATTTT,CASSSGQAGSGNTIYF
TRBV6-5,TRBD2,TRBJ2-1,.,TGTGCCAGCAGTTCCTGGACTAGCGGGAACGAGGGTGAGCAGTTCTTC,CASSSWTSGNEGEQFF
TRBV28,TRBD2,TRBJ2-3,.,TGTGCCAGCAGACGGGGGGGCGGCACAGATACGCAGTATTTT,CASRRGGGTDTQYF
TRBV28,TRBD1,TRBJ2-3,.,TGTGCCAGCAGCCTGGGACAGGGGGCTACAGATACGCAGTATTTT,CASSLGQGATDTQYF
TRBV19,TRBD1,TRBJ2-7,.,TGTGCCAGTAGTAGAAGGGGGGGACAGGGAACTCGCGAGCAGTACTTC,CASSRRGGQGTREQYF
TRBV7-2,.,TRBJ1-2,.,TGTGCCAGCAGCCTACAGGAGGGCGGGGGTGGCTACACCTTC,CASSLQEGGGGYTF
TRBV28,TRBD2,TRBJ2-1,.,TGTGCCAGCAGTGGGCGAGCGGGAGAGGGGGATGAGCAGTTCTTC,CASSGRAGEGDEQFF
TRBV6-1,TRBD2,TRBJ2-3,.,TGTGCCAGCAGTGATCCCGGGACTAGCGGGACCGACACAGATACGCAGTATTTT,CASSDPGTSGTDTDTQYF
TRBV28,.,TRBJ1-2,.,TGTGCCAGCAGGACGACAGCTCAGTACTTCTATGGCTACACCTTC,CASRTTAQYFYGYTF
TRBV4-3,.,TRBJ1-2,.,TGCGCCAGCAGCCAAGATAGCGCTATCTATGGCTACACCTTC,CASSQDSAIYGYTF
TRBV25-1,.,TRBJ2-7,.,TGTGCCAGCGGAGACGAGCAGTACTTC,CASGDEQYF